Following are 16 T cell receptor beta chains from one sample sequenced in a study of cytomegalovirus exposure and HLA in healthy donors. Use of 60 Vbeta and 13 Jbeta primers characterized the PCR. The method was immunoSEQ multiplex PCR; TCRdb's version includes in-frame clones alone and lacks a portion of them. This sample has about 200,000 clones, with around 83% found just once. Sequenced sample: PBMCs. All receptors come from a man aged 35-49 years in good health and CMV-seropositive.

The rearrangement joins TRBV6-4 to TRBJ2-5; TRBD2 matches at 9 bases. Germline lookup yields CDR1 MRHNA and CDR2 SNTAGT. V was clipped by 4 bases and J by 4 bases; unmatched bases: 7. The length of the CDR3 is 15 residues. The CDR3: CASSVDSGSIETQYF. As DNA, the CDR3 is TGTGCCAGCAGTGTCGATAGCGGGAGTATAGAGACCCAGTACTTC.

This chain connects TRBV9 to TRBJ1-1; D remains ambiguous. Trimming pared 1 base from V and 2 bases from J, leaving 6 bases between. Germline CDR1 reads SGDLS; CDR2 reads YYNGEE. The CDR3 is made up of 13 amino acids. The CDR3 coding sequence is TGTGCCAGCAGCGTATCAGTAAACACTGAAGCTTTCTTT. Translating it yields CASSVSVNTEAFF.

J is TRBJ2-7 and V is TRBV28; D ambiguous. CDR3 size: 13 residues. Deletions cut 3 bases from V and 2 bases from J, with 8 bases between. CDR1 and CDR2 from the germline V gene are MDHEN and SYDVKM. CDR3 region: CASSFSSPYEQYF. CDR3 sequence (DNA): TGTGCCAGCAGTTTTTCCTCCCCCTACGAGCAGTACTTC.

This sequence joins TRBV13 and TRBJ2-2; 10 bases agree with TRBD2. The germline V gene has CDR1 PRHDT and CDR2 FYEKMQ (reference sequence). V was clipped by 5 bases and J by 6 bases; unmatched bases: 6. The CDR3 runs 15 residues. The CDR3 DNA sequence: TGTGCCAGCAGCCTAGCGGGAGTAAACGCCGGGGAGCTGTTTTTT. Protein sequence: CASSLAGVNAGELFF.

The CDR3 protein is CASSLATISGYTQYF. The CDR3 bases are TGCGCCAGCAGCTTGGCGACTATTTCGGGGTATACGCAGTATTTT. The chain joins TRBV5-1 to TRBJ2-3, with D tentatively TRBD2 (5 bases). Germline CDR1 reads SGHRS; CDR2 reads YFSETQ. CDR3 size: 15 residues. V lost 0 bases and J lost 7, with 15 bases in between. Complete variable domain (other parts from reference TRBV5-1 and TRBJ2-3): KAGVTQTPRYLIKTRGQQVTLSCSPISGHRSVSWYQQTPGQGLQFLFEYFSETQRNKGNFPGRFSGRQFSNSRSEMNVSTLELGDSALYLCASSLATISGYTQYFGPGTRLTVL.

The genes are TRBV19 and TRBJ2-1, with 10 bases aligning to TRBD1. This CDR3 is built from 18 residues. Germline trimming cut 0 bases from V and 6 bases from J; bases unmatched to any gene: 11. Germline V gene sequence: CDR1 LNHDA, CDR2 SQIVND (reference sequence). The chain's CDR3 is CASSIEDRGRTFFNEQFF. In nucleotides, the CDR3 is TGTGCCAGTAGTATAGAAGACAGGGGGCGGACCTTTTTCAATGAGCAGTTCTTC.

This sequence joins TRBV9 and TRBJ1-1, with D possibly matching TRBD1 (6 bases). The CDR3 sequence is 14 residues long. CDR1 and CDR2 from the germline V gene are SGDLS and YYNGEE. Between the trimmed V and J ends, which lost 4 bases and 1 base, there was a span of 11 bases. CDR3 protein: CASSPTQGNTEAFF. The CDR3 bases are TGTGCCAGCAGCCCCACACAGGGGAACACTGAAGCTTTCTTT.

The chain links TRBV7-6 to TRBJ2-3; D may be TRBD1 (6 bases). Looked up from germline, CDR1 is SGHVS and CDR2 is FNYEAQ. The length of the CDR3 is 17 residues. The ends were cut back, 2 bases at V and 1 base at J, with 16 bases in the middle. This CDR3 is CASSLMTGLKGTDTQYF. The CDR3 DNA sequence: TGTGCCAGCAGCTTAATGACAGGTCTTAAGGGCACAGATACGCAGTATTTT.

The V gene is TRBV19, the J gene TRBJ2-5, with D possibly TRBD2 on 7 matching bases. CDR1 and CDR2 from the germline V gene are LNHDA and SQIVND (reference sequence). The CDR3 length is 12 residues. Between the trimmed V and J ends, which lost 10 bases and 6 bases, there was a span of 15 bases. The chain's CDR3 is CATEGGAKTQYF. The CDR3 nucleotides read TGTGCCACCGAGGGGGGGGCAAAGACCCAGTACTTC.

This clone has just a few counts. The chain joins TRBV2 to TRBJ2-7; 11 positions agree with TRBD1. Germline assignment: CDR1 SNHLY and CDR2 FYNNEI. This CDR3 region has 15 residues. Losses at the gene ends were 6 bases for V and 6 bases for J; bases not matched to a gene: 10. The CDR3 sequence is CASSGDRGTGREQYF. The CDR3 DNA follows: TGTGCCAGCAGCGGGGACAGGGGGACGGGTCGCGAGCAGTACTTC.

The rearrangement uses TRBV9 and TRBJ2-7, with TRBD2 as a possible D gene (6 bases). The CDR3 totals 15 residues. The germline V gene encodes CDR1 SGDLS and CDR2 YYNGEE. Trimming took off 3 bases at V and 0 bases at J, with 13 bases between the two ends. CDR3 sequence: CASSASPGDSYEQYF. CDR3 sequence (DNA): TGTGCCAGCAGCGCCTCTCCGGGGGACTCCTACGAGCAGTACTTC.

The chain joins TRBV5-8 to TRBJ1-1; D is unclear. The V gene's germline CDR1 is SGHTS and CDR2 YDEGEE. The CDR3 totals 14 residues. Trimming stripped 4 bases from V and 1 base from J, with 11 bases between. The CDR3 protein is CASSASPRNTEAFF. The DNA of the CDR3 is TGTGCCAGCAGCGCCAGTCCCCGGAACACTGAAGCTTTCTTT.

V usage is TRBV5-6 and J usage is TRBJ2-7; 8 bases map to TRBD1. Losses at the gene ends were 1 base for V and 1 base for J; bases not matched to a gene: 7. Germline V lookup: CDR1 SGHDT, CDR2 YYEEEE. This CDR3 has 16 residues. CDR3 sequence: CASSLWDRKPSYEQYF. As DNA, the CDR3 is TGTGCCAGCAGCTTGTGGGACAGGAAACCATCCTACGAGCAGTACTTC.

The chain links TRBV28 to TRBJ2-1, with 8 bases matching TRBD1. CDR1 is MDHEN, CDR2 SYDVKM, per germline. Germline trimming cut 4 bases from V and 6 bases from J; bases unmatched to any gene: 8. This CDR3 comprises 15 residues. The CDR3 region has the DNA TGTGCCAGCAGTTCCCGCTGGACAGGGAGCAATGAGCAGTTCTTC. Translating it yields CASSSRWTGSNEQFF.

The chain employs TRBV6-1 and TRBJ2-1, with D perhaps matching TRBD2 (6 bases). Trimming cost V 4 bases and J 5 bases, with 9 bases left between them. The CDR3 has 13 amino acids. Germline lookup yields CDR1 MNHNS and CDR2 SASEGT. This chain's CDR3 is CASSAEGHNEQFF. For the CDR3, the DNA is TGTGCCAGCAGTGCGGAGGGGCACAATGAGCAGTTCTTC.

The chain has TRBV2 and TRBJ1-3, with no clear D. The CDR3 is 15 residues long. V was cut by 3 bases and J by 0 bases, with 9 bases left in between. Germline V gives CDR1 SNHLY, CDR2 FYNNEI. In DNA form, the CDR3 reads TGTGCCAGCAGTGACAGGTCTGGCTCTGGAAACACCATATATTTT. The encoded protein is CASSDRSGSGNTIYF.